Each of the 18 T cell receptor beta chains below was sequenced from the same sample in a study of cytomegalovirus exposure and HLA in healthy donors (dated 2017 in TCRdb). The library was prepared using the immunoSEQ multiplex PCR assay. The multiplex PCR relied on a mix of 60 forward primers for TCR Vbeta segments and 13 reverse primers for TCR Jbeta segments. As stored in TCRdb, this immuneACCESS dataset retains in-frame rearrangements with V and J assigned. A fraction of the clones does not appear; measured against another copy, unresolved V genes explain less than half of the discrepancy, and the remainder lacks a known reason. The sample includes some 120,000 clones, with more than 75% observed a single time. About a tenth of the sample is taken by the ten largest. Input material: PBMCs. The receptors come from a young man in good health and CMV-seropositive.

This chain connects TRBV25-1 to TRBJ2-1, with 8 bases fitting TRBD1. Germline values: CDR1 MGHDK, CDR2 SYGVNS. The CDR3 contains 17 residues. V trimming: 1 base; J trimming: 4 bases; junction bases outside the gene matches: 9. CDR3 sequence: CASSESGQGTTYNEQFF. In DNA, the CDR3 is TGTGCCAGCAGTGAATCCGGACAGGGAACGACTTACAATGAGCAGTTCTTC.

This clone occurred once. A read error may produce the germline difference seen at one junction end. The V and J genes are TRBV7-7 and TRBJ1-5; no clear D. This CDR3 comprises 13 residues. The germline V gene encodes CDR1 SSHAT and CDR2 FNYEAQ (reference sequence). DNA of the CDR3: TGTGCTAGCAGCGTTGACAAGAATCAGCCCCAGCATTTT. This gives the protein CASSVDKNQPQHF.

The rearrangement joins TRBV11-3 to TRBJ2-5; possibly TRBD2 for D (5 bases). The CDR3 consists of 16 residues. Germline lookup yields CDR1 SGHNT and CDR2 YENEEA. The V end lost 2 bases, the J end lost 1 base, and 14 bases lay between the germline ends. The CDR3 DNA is TGTGCCAGCAGCTTATCTCTAGCCGGTGGCCAAGAGACCCAGTACTTC. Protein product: CASSLSLAGGQETQYF.

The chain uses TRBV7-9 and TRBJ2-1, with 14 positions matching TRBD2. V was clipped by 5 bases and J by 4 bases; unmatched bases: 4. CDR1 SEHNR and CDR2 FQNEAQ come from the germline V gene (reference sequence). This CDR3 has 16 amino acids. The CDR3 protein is CASSLGLAGGYNEQFF. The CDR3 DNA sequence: TGTGCCAGCAGCCTAGGACTAGCGGGAGGTTACAATGAGCAGTTCTTC.

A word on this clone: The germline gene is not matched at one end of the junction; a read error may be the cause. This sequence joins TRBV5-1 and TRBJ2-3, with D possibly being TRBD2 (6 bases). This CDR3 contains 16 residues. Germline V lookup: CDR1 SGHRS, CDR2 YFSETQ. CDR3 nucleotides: TGCGCCAGCAGCTTGGTGTTAGCGGAGGGCACAAATACGCAGTATTTT. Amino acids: CASSLVLAEGTNTQYF.

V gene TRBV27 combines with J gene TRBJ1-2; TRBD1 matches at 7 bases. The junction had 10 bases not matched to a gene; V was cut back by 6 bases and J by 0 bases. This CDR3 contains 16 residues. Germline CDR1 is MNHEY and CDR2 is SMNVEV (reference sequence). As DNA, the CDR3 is TGTGCCAGCAGAATCTCAAGTGACAGGGCTAACTATGGCTACACCTTC. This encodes CASRISSDRANYGYTF.

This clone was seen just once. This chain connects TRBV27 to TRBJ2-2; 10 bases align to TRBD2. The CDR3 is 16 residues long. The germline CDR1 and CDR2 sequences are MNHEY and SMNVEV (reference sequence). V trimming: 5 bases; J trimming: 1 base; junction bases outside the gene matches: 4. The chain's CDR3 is CASSTRTSGNTGELFF. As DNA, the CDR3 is TGTGCCAGCAGTACCCGGACTAGCGGGAACACCGGGGAGCTGTTTTTT.

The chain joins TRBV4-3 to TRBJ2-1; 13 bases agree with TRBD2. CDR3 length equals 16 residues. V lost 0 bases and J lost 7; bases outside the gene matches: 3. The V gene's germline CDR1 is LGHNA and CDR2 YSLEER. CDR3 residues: CASSQDGGLAGNEQFF. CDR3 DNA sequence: TGCGCCAGCAGCCAAGATGGGGGACTAGCGGGAAATGAGCAGTTCTTC.

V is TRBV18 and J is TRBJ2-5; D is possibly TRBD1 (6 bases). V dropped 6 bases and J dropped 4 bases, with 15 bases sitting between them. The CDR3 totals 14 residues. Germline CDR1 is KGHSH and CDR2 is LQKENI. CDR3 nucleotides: TGTGCCAGCTCTTTCTACAGGGACGTAGAGACCCAGTACTTC. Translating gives CASSFYRDVETQYF.

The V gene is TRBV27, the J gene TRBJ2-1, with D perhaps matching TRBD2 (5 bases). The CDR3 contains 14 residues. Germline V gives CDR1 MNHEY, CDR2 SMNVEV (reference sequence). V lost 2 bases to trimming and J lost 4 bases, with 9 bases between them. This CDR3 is CASSLGEIYNEQFF. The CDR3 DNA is TGTGCCAGCAGTTTAGGGGAGATATACAATGAGCAGTTCTTC.

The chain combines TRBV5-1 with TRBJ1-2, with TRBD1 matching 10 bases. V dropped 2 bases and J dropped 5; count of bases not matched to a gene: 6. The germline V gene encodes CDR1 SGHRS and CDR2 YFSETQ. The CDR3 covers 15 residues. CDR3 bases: TGCGCCAGCAGCTTTCGACAGGGGGCGGGTTATGGCTACACCTTC. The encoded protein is CASSFRQGAGYGYTF.

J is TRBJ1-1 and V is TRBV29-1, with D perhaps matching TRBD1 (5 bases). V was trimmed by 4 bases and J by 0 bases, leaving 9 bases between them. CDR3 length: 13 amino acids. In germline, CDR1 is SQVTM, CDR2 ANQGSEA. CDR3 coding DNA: TGCAGCGTTGTGAAGGACATGAACACTGAAGCTTTCTTT. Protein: CSVVKDMNTEAFF.

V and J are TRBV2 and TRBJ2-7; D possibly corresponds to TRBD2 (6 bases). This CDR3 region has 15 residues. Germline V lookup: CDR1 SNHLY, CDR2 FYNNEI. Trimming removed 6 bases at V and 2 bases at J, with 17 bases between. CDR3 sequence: CASSPWGRPTYEQYF. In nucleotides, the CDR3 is TGTGCCAGCAGCCCTTGGGGGAGGCCTACCTACGAGCAGTACTTC.

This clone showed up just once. Written as DNA, the CDR3 is TGTGCCAGTAGTAAAGGCCCAAACACAGAGGGTACGCAGTATTTT. Its translation is CASSKGPNTEGTQYF. The V call is TRBV19, the J call TRBJ2-3, with D possibly matching TRBD2 (5 bases). Trimming pared 4 bases from V and 8 bases from J, leaving 19 bases between. The CDR3 is 15 amino acids. Germline-derived CDR1 and CDR2 are LNHDA and SQIVND (reference sequence).

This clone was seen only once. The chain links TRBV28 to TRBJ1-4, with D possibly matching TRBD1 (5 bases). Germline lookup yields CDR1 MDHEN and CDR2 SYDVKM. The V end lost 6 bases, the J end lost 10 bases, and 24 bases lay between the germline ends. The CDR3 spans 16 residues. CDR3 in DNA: TGTGCCAGCAGCTCCCCGCGGGGCGCGAAGAATCGAAAACTGTTTTTT. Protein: CASSSPRGAKNRKLFF.

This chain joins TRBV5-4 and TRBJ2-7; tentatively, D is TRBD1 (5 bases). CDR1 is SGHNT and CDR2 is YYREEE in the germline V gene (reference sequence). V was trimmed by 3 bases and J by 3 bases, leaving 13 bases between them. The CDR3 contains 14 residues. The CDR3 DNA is TGTGCCAGCAGCTCCCGGCCAGGGATCTACGAGCAGTACTTC. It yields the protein CASSSRPGIYEQYF.

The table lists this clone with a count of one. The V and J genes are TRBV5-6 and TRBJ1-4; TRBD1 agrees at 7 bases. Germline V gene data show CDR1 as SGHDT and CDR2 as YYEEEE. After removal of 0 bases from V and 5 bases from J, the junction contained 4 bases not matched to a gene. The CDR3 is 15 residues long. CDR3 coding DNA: TGTGCCAGCAGCTTGGTGGCAGGGGGAAATGAAAAACTGTTTTTT. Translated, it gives CASSLVAGGNEKLFF.

Here the CDR3 reads CASSPLDGAGAYEQYF. CDR3 nucleotides: TGTGCCAGCTCACCGCTTGATGGAGCGGGAGCGTACGAGCAGTACTTC. The chain uses TRBV18 and TRBJ2-7; 8 bases agree with TRBD2. CDR3 length: 16 residues. Unmatched junction bases numbered 11, after V lost 3 bases and J lost 4 bases. The germline V gene encodes CDR1 KGHSH and CDR2 LQKENI.